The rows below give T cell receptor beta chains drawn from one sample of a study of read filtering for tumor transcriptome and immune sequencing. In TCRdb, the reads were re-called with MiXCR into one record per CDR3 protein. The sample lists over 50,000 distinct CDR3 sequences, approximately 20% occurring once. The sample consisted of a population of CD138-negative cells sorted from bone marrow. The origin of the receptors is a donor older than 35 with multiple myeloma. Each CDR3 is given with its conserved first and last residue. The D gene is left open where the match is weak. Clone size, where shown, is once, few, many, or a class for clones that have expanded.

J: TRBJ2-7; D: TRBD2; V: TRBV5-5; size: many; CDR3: CASSSLHERGASYEQYF; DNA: TGTGCCAGCAGCTCTTTACATGAGCGGGGGGCCTCCTACGAGCAGTACTTC
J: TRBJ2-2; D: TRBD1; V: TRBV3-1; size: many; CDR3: CASSLRQGVGGELFF; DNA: TGTGCCAGCAGCCTTAGACAGGGAGTTGGCGGGGAGCTGTTTTTT
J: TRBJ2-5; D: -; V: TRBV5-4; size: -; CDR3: CASTTDGREETQYF; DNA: TGTGCCAGCACAACGGATGGCAGGGAGGAGACCCAGTACTTC
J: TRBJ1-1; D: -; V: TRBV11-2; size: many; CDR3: CASSLGLGARAFF; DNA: TGTGCCAGCAGCTTAGGTTTGGGCGCTAGAGCTTTCTTT
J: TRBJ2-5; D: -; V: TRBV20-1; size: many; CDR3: CSASRGGETQYF; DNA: TGCAGTGCTAGCCGCGGAGGAGAGACCCAGTACTTC
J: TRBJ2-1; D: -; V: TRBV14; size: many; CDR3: CASSQFQLVSEQFF; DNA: TGTGCCAGCAGCCAATTCCAACTTGTTAGTGAGCAGTTCTTC
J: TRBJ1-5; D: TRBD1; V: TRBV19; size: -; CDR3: CASNPGQRNQPQHF; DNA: TGTGCCAGTAACCCGGGACAGCGGAATCAGCCCCAGCATTTT
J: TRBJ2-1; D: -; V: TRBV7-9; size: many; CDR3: CASSLRISGGNEQFF; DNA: TGTGCCAGCAGCTTGAGGATTAGTGGGGGGAATGAGCAGTTCTTC
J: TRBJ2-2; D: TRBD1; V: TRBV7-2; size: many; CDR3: CASSLRGQGNTGELFF; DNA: TGTGCCAGCAGCTTAAGGGGACAGGGGAACACCGGGGAGCTGTTTTTT
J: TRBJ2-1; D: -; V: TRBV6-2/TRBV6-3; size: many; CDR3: CASRRSSGPYNEQFF; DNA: TGTGCCAGCCGGAGGAGTAGCGGCCCGTACAATGAGCAGTTCTTC
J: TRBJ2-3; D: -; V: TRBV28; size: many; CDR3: CASSLGFRGTDTQYF; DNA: TGTGCCAGCAGTTTGGGTTTCCGGGGCACAGATACGCAGTATTTT
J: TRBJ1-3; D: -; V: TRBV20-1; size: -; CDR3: CSARDFAGNTIYF; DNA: TGCAGTGCTAGAGATTTTGCGGGAAACACCATATATTTT
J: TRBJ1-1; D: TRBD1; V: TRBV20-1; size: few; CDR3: CSALDRGAFF; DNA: TGCAGTGCCCTCGACAGGGGAGCTTTCTTT
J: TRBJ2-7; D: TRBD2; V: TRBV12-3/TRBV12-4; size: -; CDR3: CASTPTSGIYEQYF; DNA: TGTGCCAGCACACCAACTAGCGGGATCTACGAGCAGTACTTC
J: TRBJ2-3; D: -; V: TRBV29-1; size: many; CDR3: CSDGIGTDTQYF; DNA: TGCAGCGACGGAATCGGCACAGATACGCAGTATTTT
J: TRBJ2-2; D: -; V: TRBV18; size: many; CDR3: CASTGLSDTGELFF; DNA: TGTGCCAGCACGGGGCTGTCGGACACCGGGGAGCTGTTTTTT
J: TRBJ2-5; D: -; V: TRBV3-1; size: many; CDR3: CASRDTGLETQYF; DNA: TGTGCCAGCAGGGATACAGGGCTAGAGACCCAGTACTTC
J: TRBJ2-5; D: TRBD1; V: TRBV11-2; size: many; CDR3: CASSRGTGHQETQYF; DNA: TGTGCCAGCAGCAGGGGGACAGGGCACCAAGAGACCCAGTACTTC
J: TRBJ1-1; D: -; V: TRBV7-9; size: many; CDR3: CASSLQAEAFF; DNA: TGTGCCAGCAGCTTACAGGCTGAAGCTTTCTTT
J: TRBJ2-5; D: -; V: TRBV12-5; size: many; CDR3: CASGLGLAGETQYF; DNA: TGTGCTAGTGGTTTGGGATTAGCAGGAGAGACCCAGTACTTC
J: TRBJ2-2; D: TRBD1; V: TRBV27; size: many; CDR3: CASSFTGEAGELFF; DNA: TGTGCCAGCAGTTTCACAGGGGAAGCCGGGGAGCTGTTTTTT
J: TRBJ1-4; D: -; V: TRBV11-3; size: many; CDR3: CASSHDGLTNEKLFF; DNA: TGTGCCAGCAGCCACGACGGCTTAACTAATGAAAAACTGTTTTTT
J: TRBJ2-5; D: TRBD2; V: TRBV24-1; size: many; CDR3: CATSDLPASGSRQETQYF; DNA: TGTGCCACCAGTGATTTGCCCGCTAGCGGGAGCCGTCAAGAGACCCAGTACTTC
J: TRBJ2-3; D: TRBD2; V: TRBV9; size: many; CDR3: CASSVRGGLGTPDTQYF; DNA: TGTGCCAGCAGCGTACGGGGGGGCCTGGGTACGCCAGATACGCAGTATTTT
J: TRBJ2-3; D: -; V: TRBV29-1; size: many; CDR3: CSVDTSTDTQYF; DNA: TGCAGCGTTGACACTAGCACAGATACGCAGTATTTT
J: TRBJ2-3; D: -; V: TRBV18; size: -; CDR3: CASSPLSEPTDTQYF; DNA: TGTGCCAGCTCACCACTCTCAGAGCCGACAGATACGCAGTATTTT
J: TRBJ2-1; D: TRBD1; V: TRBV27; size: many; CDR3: CASSHRGSLSNEQFF; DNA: TGTGCCAGCAGCCACAGGGGGAGTTTGTCAAATGAGCAGTTCTTC
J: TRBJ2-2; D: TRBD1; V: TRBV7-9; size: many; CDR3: CASSGQGALNTGELFF; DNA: TGTGCCAGCAGCGGGCAGGGGGCCCTGAACACCGGGGAGCTGTTTTTT
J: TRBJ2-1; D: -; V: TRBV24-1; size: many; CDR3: CATSDRLTDGKLHEQFF; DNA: TGTGCCACCAGTGATCGGTTGACAGACGGAAAGTTACATGAGCAGTTCTTC
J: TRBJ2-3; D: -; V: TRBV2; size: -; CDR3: CATRDSRGPQYF; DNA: TGTGCCACGAGGGACAGTCGGGGGCCGCAGTATTTT
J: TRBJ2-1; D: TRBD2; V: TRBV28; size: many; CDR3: CASSYPTSGKPFF; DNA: TGTGCCAGCAGTTATCCGACTAGCGGGAAGCCGTTCTTC
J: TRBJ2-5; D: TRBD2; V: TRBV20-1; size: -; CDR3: CSSSPPSGGWETQYF; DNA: TGCAGTAGCAGCCCCCCTAGCGGGGGTTGGGAGACCCAGTACTTC
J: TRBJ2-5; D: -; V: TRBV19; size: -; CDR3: CASSMGISGETQYF; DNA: TGTGCCAGTAGTATGGGGATTTCGGGAGAGACCCAGTACTTC
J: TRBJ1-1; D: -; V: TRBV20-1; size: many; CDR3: CSARVAIRVDTEAFF; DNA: TGCAGTGCTAGAGTCGCCATACGGGTGGACACTGAAGCTTTCTTT
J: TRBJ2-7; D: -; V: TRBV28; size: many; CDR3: CASSPNRDSYEQYF; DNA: TGTGCCAGCAGCCCTAACAGGGACTCCTACGAGCAGTACTTC
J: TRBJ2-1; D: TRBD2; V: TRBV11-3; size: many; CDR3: CASSLKAGAIHEQFF; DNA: TGTGCCAGCAGCTTAAAAGCGGGGGCGATCCATGAGCAGTTCTTC
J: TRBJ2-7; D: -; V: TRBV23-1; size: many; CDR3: CASSQSVADPKGEQYF; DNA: TGCGCCAGCAGTCAATCAGTAGCGGACCCGAAGGGAGAGCAGTACTTC
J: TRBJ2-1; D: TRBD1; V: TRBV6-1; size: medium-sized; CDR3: CASSVDRVYNEQFF; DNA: TGTGCCAGCAGTGTAGACAGGGTGTATAATGAGCAGTTCTTC
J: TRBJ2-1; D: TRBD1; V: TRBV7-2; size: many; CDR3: CASSWGQGASYEQFF; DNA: TGTGCCAGCAGTTGGGGACAGGGGGCGAGCTATGAGCAGTTCTTC
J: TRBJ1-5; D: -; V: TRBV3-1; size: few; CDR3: CASSQDRDQPQHF; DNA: TGTGCCAGCAGCCAAGATCGCGATCAGCCCCAGCATTTT
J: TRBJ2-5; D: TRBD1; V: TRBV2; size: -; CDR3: CATRDRSGQETQYF; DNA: TGTGCCACAAGGGACAGATCTGGCCAAGAGACCCAGTACTTC
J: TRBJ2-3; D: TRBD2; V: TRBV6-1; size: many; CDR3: CASSAREVLAARTDTQYF; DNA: TGTGCCAGCAGTGCTCGCGAAGTGCTAGCGGCTCGCACAGATACGCAGTATTTT
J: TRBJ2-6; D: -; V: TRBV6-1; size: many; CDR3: CASRVTGRSGANVLTF; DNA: TGTGCCAGCAGAGTGACAGGTCGCTCTGGGGCCAACGTCCTGACTTTC
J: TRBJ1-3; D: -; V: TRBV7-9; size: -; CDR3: CASSFDGNTIYF; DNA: TGTGCCAGCAGCTTTGATGGAAACACCATATATTTT
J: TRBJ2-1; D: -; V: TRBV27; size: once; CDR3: CASSLSGPGQFF; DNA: TGTGCCAGCAGTTTATCCGGTCCTGGGCAGTTCTTC
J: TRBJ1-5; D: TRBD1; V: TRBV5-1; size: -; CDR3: CASSSQGLSNQPQHF; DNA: TGCGCCAGCAGCTCACAGGGGTTGAGCAATCAGCCCCAGCATTTT
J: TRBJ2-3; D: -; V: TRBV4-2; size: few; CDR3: CASSQVGGGAVSDTQYF; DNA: TGTGCCAGCAGCCAAGTTGGTGGGGGGGCTGTATCAGATACGCAGTATTTT
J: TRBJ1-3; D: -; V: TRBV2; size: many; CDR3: CASAQTVGGNTIYF; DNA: TGTGCCAGCGCTCAGACGGTAGGGGGAAACACCATATATTTT
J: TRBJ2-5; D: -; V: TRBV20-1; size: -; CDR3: CSAGPGTQETQYF; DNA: TGCAGTGCTGGCCCCGGGACGCAAGAGACCCAGTACTTC
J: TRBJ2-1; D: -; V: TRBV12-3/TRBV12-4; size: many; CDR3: CASRGLGGGPSYNEQFF; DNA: TGTGCCAGCAGGGGCCTAGGGGGGGGGCCGTCTTACAATGAGCAGTTCTTC
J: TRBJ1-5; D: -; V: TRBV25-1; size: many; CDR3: CASKAGPANQPQHF; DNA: TGTGCCAGCAAGGCAGGGCCGGCAAATCAGCCCCAGCATTTT
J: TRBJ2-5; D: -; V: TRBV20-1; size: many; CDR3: CSARDQRIVETQYF; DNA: TGCAGTGCTAGAGACCAAAGGATCGTAGAGACCCAGTACTTC
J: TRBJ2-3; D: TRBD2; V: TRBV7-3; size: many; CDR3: CASSMGLAGDTQYF; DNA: TGTGCCAGCAGCATGGGACTAGCGGGCGATACGCAGTATTTT
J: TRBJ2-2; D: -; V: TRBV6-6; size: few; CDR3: CASRLDSSNTGELFF; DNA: TGTGCCAGCAGACTCGACAGTTCGAACACCGGGGAGCTGTTTTTT